A few counts support the clone carrying this TCR beta chain. The antigen is not known. Incorporated into the TCR beta cDNA libraries were unique molecular identifiers, which served to reduce PCR and sequencing biases. TCRdb ran MiXCR on the PCR reads and lists one entry per CDR3 protein. This table holds 430,000 or so distinct CDR3 sequences, approximately 42% found once. This specimen comes from a study of post-analysis software for immune sequencing data. Study results and limitations: Diversity measured as normalized Chao1 was significantly lower in multiple sclerosis patients than in controls. Comparison of patients with controls showed 4 to 6 TRBV segments more frequent in patients, TRBV5-6, TRBV5-1 and TRBV20-1 among them.

The CDR3 is made up of 14 amino acids. Germline CDR1 reads LNHDA; CDR2 reads SQIVND (reference sequence). Trimming removed 3 bases from V and 7 bases from J, with 10 bases in between. This sequence was found in a girl aged 2-9 years with multiple sclerosis. V usage is TRBV19 and J usage is TRBJ1-6; the D is unclear. Specimen: blood. CDR3 sequence (DNA): TGTGCCAGTAGTATGAAGGGTGAGAATTCACCCCTCCACTTT. Encoded protein: CASSMKGENSPLHF.